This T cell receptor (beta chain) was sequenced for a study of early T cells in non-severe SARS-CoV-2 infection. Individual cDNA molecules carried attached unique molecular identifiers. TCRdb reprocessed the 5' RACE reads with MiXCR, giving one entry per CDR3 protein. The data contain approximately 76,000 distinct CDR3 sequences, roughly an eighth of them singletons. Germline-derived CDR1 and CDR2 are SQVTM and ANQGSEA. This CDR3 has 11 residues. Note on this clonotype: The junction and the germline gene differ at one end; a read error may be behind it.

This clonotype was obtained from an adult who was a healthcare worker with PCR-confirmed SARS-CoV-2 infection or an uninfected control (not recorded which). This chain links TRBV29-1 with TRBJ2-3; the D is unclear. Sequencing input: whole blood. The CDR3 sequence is CSVKDPDTQYF. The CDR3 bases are TGCAGCGTTAAAGATCCAGATACGCAGTATTTT.